This TCR beta chain is from a study of blood T cell repertoires in COVID-19. TCRdb's copy holds only in-frame clones and misses some; the assay was immunoSEQ multiplex PCR. The sample includes over 70,000 clones, more than 80% of them seen just once. Input material: peripheral blood. The sequence was obtained from a woman aged 70-85 years with acute or convalescent COVID-19.

CDR3 in DNA: TGTGCCATCAGTGGGACAGGGGGCGGAAATTATGGCTACACCTTC. It translates to CAISGTGGGNYGYTF. V is TRBV10-3 and J is TRBJ1-2; the match to TRBD1 covers 11 bases. CDR1 is ENHRY and CDR2 is SYGVKD in the germline V gene. This CDR3 contains 15 residues. V shed 4 bases and J 5 bases; nucleotides not matched to a gene: 6.